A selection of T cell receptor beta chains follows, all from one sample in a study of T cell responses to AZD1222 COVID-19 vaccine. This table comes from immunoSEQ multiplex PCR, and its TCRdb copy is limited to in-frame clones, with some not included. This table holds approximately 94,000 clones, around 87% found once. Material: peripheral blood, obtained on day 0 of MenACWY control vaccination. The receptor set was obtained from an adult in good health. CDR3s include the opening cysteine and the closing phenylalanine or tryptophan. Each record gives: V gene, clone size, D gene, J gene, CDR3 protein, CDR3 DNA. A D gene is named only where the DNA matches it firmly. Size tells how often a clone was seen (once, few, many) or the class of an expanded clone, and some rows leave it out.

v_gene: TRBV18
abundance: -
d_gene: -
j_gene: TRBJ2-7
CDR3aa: CASSPRAVGDTFVEQYF
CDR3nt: TGTGCCAGCTCACCAAGGGCTGTTGGGGACACTTTCGTCGAGCAGTACTTC

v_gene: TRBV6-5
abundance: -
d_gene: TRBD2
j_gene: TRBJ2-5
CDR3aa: CASSSPGLAAWTQYF
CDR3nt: TGTGCCAGCAGTTCCCCGGGACTAGCGGCTTGGACCCAGTACTTC

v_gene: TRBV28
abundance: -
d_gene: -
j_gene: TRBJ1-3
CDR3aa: CASSLGEYTIYF
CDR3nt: TGTGCCAGCAGTTTAGGGGAATACACCATATATTTT

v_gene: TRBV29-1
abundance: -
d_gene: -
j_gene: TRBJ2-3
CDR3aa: CSVEQVATDTQYF
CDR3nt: TGCAGCGTTGAGCAGGTAGCCACAGATACGCAGTATTTT

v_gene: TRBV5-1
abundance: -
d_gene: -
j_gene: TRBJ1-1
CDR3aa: CASSYQGSGTEAFF
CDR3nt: TGCGCCAGCAGCTACCAGGGTTCGGGTACTGAAGCTTTCTTT

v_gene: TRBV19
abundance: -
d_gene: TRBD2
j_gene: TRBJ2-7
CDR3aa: CASKDSGGAGRQYF
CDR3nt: TGTGCCAGTAAGGATAGCGGGGGGGCAGGTCGGCAGTACTTC

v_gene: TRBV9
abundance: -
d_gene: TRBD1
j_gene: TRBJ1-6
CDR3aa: CASSHRGQGNSPLHF
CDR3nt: TGTGCCAGCAGCCACCGGGGACAGGGTAATTCACCCCTCCACTTT

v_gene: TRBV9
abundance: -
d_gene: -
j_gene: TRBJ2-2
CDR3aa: CASRWGEATGELFF
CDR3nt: TGTGCCAGCCGTTGGGGGGAGGCCACCGGGGAGCTGTTTTTT

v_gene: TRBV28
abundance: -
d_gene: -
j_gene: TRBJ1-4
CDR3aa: CASTPGRVNEKLFF
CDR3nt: TGTGCCAGCACTCCGGGACGGGTTAATGAAAAACTGTTTTTT

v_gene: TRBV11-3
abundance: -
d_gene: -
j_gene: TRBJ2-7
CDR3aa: CASSLGYSYEQYF
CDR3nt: TGTGCCAGCAGCTTGGGCTACTCCTACGAGCAGTACTTC

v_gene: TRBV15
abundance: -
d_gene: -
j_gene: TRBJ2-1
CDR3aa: CATSRGSSGNEQFF
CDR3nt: TGTGCCACCAGCAGAGGTTCTAGTGGCAATGAGCAGTTCTTC

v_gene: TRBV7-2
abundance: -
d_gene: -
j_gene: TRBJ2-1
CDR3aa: CASSLEARRGEQFF
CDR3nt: TGTGCCAGCAGCCTAGAGGCCCGGCGGGGTGAGCAGTTCTTC

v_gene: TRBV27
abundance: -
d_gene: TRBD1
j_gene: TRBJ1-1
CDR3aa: CASRRTGGRSTEAFF
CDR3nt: TGTGCCAGCAGACGGACAGGGGGCCGAAGCACTGAAGCTTTCTTT

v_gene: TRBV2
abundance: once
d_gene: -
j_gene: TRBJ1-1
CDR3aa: CASSEVALYMNTEAFF
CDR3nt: TGTGCCAGCAGTGAAGTGGCCTTATACATGAACACTGAAGCTTTCTTT

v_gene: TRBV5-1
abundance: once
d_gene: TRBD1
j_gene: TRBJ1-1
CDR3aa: CASSEGAFTEAFF
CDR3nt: TGCGCCAGCAGTGAGGGGGCGTTTACTGAAGCTTTCTTT

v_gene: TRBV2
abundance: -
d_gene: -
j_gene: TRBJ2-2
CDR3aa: CASSRGAGSNTGELFF
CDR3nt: TGTGCCAGCAGTAGGGGCGCGGGATCGAACACCGGGGAGCTGTTTTTT

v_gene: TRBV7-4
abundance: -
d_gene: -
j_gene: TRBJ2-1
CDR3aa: CASSLCGICSYNEQFF
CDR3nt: TGTGCCAGCAGCTTATGCGGGATTTGCTCCTACAATGAGCAGTTCTTC

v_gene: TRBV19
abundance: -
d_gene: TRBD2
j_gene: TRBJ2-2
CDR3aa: CASKWSGSAGELFF
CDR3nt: TGTGCCAGTAAATGGAGCGGGAGTGCCGGGGAGCTGTTTTTT

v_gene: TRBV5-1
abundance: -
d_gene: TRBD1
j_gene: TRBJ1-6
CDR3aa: CASSLSGQGGGSPLHF
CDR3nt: TGCGCCAGCAGCTTGTCGGGACAGGGGGGCGGTTCACCCCTCCACTTT

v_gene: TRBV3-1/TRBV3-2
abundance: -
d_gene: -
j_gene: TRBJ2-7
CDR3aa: CASSQGRNSYEQYF
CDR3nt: TGTGCCAGCAGCCAAGGGCGCAACTCCTACGAGCAGTACTTC

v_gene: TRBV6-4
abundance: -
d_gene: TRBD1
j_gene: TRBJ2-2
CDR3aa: CASSDYPDRGHRRNTGELFF
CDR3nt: TGTGCCAGCAGTGACTATCCGGACAGGGGGCATCGGAGGAACACCGGGGAGCTGTTTTTT

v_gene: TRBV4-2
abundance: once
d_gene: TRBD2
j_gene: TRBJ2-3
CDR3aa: CASSQDPSGGDTDTQYF
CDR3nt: TGTGCCAGCAGCCAAGATCCCAGCGGGGGGGATACAGATACGCAGTATTTT

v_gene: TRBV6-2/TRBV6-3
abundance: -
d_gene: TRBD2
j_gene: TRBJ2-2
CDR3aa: CASSRHLGLAGAGELFF
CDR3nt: TGTGCCAGCAGCCGCCACTTGGGACTAGCGGGGGCCGGGGAGCTGTTTTTT

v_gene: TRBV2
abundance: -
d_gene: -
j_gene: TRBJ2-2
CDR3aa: CASRIMSSTGELFF
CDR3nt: TGTGCCAGCAGGATAATGAGTTCTACCGGGGAGCTGTTTTTT

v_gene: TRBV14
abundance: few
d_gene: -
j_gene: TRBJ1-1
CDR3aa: CASSQDLWGREAFF
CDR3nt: TGTGCCAGCAGCCAAGATCTTTGGGGGCGTGAAGCTTTCTTT

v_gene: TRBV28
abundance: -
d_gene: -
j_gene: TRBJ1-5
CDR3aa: CASNHRPQHF
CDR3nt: TGTGCCAGCAACCACCGGCCCCAGCATTTT

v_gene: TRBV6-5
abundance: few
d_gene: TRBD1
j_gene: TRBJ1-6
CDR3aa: CASRRTGRNSPLHF
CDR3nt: TGTGCCAGCAGAAGGACAGGGCGAAATTCACCCCTCCACTTT

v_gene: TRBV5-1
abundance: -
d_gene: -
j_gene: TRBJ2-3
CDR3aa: CASQSWRTDTQYF
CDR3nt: TGCGCCAGCCAATCTTGGCGCACAGATACGCAGTATTTT

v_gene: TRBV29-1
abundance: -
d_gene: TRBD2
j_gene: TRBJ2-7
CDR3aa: CSVVGRGTYEQYF
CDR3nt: TGCAGCGTTGTTGGGAGGGGTACCTACGAGCAGTACTTC

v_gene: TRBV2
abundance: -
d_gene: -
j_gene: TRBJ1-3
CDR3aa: CASSEAPFSSGNTIYF
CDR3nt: TGTGCCAGCAGTGAAGCACCCTTCTCCTCTGGAAACACCATATATTTT

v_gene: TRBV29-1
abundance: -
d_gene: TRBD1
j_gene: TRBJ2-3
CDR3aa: CSVNRDRGPVTQYF
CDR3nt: TGCAGCGTTAACCGGGACAGGGGGCCGGTTACGCAGTATTTT

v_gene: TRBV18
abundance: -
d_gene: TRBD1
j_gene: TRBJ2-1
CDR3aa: CASSFRDRGNEQFF
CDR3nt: TGTGCCAGCTCATTTCGGGACAGGGGCAATGAGCAGTTCTTC

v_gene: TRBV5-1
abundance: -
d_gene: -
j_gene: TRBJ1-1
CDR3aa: CASRASDSHTEAFF
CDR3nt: TGCGCCAGCAGAGCATCAGACAGCCACACTGAAGCTTTCTTT